Listed below are T cell receptor beta chains from one sample, sequenced in a study of beta chain features in type 1 diabetes. TCRdb keeps only in-frame clones here, not all; method: immunoSEQ multiplex PCR. The repertoire holds around 710,000 clones, with under 15% as singletons. The material sequenced was naive CD4+ T cells from blood. The receptors shown here come from a man aged 25-45 years with type 1 diabetes. Both conserved end residues are part of each CDR3. The order of the fields is V gene, clone size, D gene, J gene, CDR3 DNA, CDR3 protein. The D gene is left open where the match is weak. For some rows the clone size is stated as once, few or many, or as a class when expanded; others skip it.

V gene: TRBV20-1; clone size: few; D gene: NA; J gene: TRBJ1-4; CDR3 DNA: TGCAGTGTTGGGGCTAATGAAAAACTGTTTTTT; CDR3 protein: CSVGANEKLFF
V gene: TRBV5-4; clone size: few; D gene: TRBD1; J gene: TRBJ1-2; CDR3 DNA: TGTGCCAGCAGCTCACAGGGGAGAGAGTATGGCTACACCTTC; CDR3 protein: CASSSQGREYGYTF
V gene: TRBV14; clone size: few; D gene: NA; J gene: TRBJ2-6; CDR3 DNA: TGTGCCAGCAGCCGCACTGGGGCCAACGTCCTGACTTTC; CDR3 protein: CASSRTGANVLTF
V gene: TRBV9; clone size: few; D gene: NA; J gene: TRBJ2-5; CDR3 DNA: TGTGCCAGCAGCGTAGGCCAGATTAACGGGGAGACCCAGTACTTC; CDR3 protein: CASSVGQINGETQYF
V gene: TRBV19; clone size: NA; D gene: NA; J gene: TRBJ2-4; CDR3 DNA: TGTGCCAGTAGCTATAAAGGGGATGACATTCAGTACTTC; CDR3 protein: CASSYKGDDIQYF
V gene: TRBV29-1; clone size: few; D gene: NA; J gene: TRBJ2-7; CDR3 DNA: TGCAGCGTTGATTCAGATTACGAGCAGTACTTC; CDR3 protein: CSVDSDYEQYF
V gene: TRBV11-2; clone size: many; D gene: TRBD1; J gene: TRBJ2-1; CDR3 DNA: TGTGCCAGCACCTTATTCATGTCACAGGGGCTCTCCTACAATGAGCAGTTCTTC; CDR3 protein: CASTLFMSQGLSYNEQFF
V gene: TRBV7-9; clone size: NA; D gene: NA; J gene: TRBJ1-6; CDR3 DNA: TGTGCCAGCAGCTTATATGGGGTTGGGGATTCACCCCTCCACTTT; CDR3 protein: CASSLYGVGDSPLHF
V gene: TRBV4-3; clone size: few; D gene: NA; J gene: TRBJ2-3; CDR3 DNA: TGCGCCAGCAGCCAAGATTTGCGCCCAGTGGCCTCGACAGATACGCAGTATTTT; CDR3 protein: CASSQDLRPVASTDTQYF
V gene: TRBV7-9; clone size: NA; D gene: TRBD2; J gene: TRBJ2-1; CDR3 DNA: TGTGCCAGCAGCTTAGAGGGAGGGGATTGGGGCAATGAGCAGTTCTTC; CDR3 protein: CASSLEGGDWGNEQFF
V gene: TRBV7-2; clone size: NA; D gene: NA; J gene: TRBJ2-1; CDR3 DNA: TGTGCCAGCAGCCCCGACAGGTCCTACAATGAGCAGTTCTTC; CDR3 protein: CASSPDRSYNEQFF
V gene: TRBV9; clone size: few; D gene: TRBD1; J gene: TRBJ2-4; CDR3 DNA: TGTGCCAGCAGCGTGGGGACAGGGGGAGCCAAAAACATTCAGTACTTC; CDR3 protein: CASSVGTGGAKNIQYF
V gene: TRBV7-8; clone size: few; D gene: TRBD1; J gene: TRBJ1-6; CDR3 DNA: TGTGCCAGCAGCATTAACAGGGGAGGGGATTCACCCCTCCACTTT; CDR3 protein: CASSINRGGDSPLHF
V gene: TRBV7-9; clone size: NA; D gene: TRBD1; J gene: TRBJ1-4; CDR3 DNA: TGTGCCAGCAGAGGGACAGGGGTAGGAGGTGAAAAACTGTTTTTT; CDR3 protein: CASRGTGVGGEKLFF
V gene: TRBV6-5; clone size: NA; D gene: TRBD2; J gene: TRBJ2-5; CDR3 DNA: TGTGCCAGCTGGGGGCTAGCGGGGGACGAGACCCAGTACTTC; CDR3 protein: CASWGLAGDETQYF
V gene: TRBV15; clone size: NA; D gene: TRBD1; J gene: TRBJ1-5; CDR3 DNA: TGTGCCACCAGCAGAGGACAGGGCGCGGAGCCCCAGCATTTT; CDR3 protein: CATSRGQGAEPQHF
V gene: TRBV7-3; clone size: NA; D gene: NA; J gene: TRBJ1-1; CDR3 DNA: TGTGCCAGCAGCTTACAGGGATCCACTGAAGCTTTCTTT; CDR3 protein: CASSLQGSTEAFF
V gene: TRBV7-2; clone size: few; D gene: NA; J gene: TRBJ2-7; CDR3 DNA: TGTGCCAGCAGCCAAGCCTACGAGCAGTACTTC; CDR3 protein: CASSQAYEQYF
V gene: TRBV15; clone size: few; D gene: TRBD2; J gene: TRBJ2-3; CDR3 DNA: TGTGCCACAACCACTAGCGGTACTCCAGATACGCAGTATTTT; CDR3 protein: CATTTSGTPDTQYF
V gene: TRBV4-3; clone size: NA; D gene: NA; J gene: TRBJ1-5; CDR3 DNA: TGCGCCAGCAGCCAAGGAACGGGGAGCAATCAGCCCCAGCATTTT; CDR3 protein: CASSQGTGSNQPQHF
V gene: TRBV13; clone size: few; D gene: NA; J gene: TRBJ2-5; CDR3 DNA: TGTGCCAGCAGCACGGGTCTCAGGGAGACCCAGTACTTC; CDR3 protein: CASSTGLRETQYF
V gene: TRBV27; clone size: NA; D gene: TRBD1; J gene: TRBJ1-2; CDR3 DNA: TGTGCCAGCAGTCCCCGGGACAGGCCAGGGGGTGGCTACACCTTC; CDR3 protein: CASSPRDRPGGGYTF
V gene: TRBV7-6; clone size: NA; D gene: NA; J gene: TRBJ2-1; CDR3 DNA: TGTGCCAGCAGCTTAGCTAGTTCCTACAATGAGCAGTTCTTC; CDR3 protein: CASSLASSYNEQFF
V gene: TRBV21-1; clone size: many; D gene: NA; J gene: TRBJ2-4; CDR3 DNA: TGTGCCAAAAGGGAACCCAAAAACATTCAGTACTTC; CDR3 protein: CAKREPKNIQYF
V gene: TRBV29-1; clone size: few; D gene: NA; J gene: TRBJ2-1; CDR3 DNA: TGCAGCGTTGGAATTCTGGTCTCCTACAATGAGCAGTTCTTC; CDR3 protein: CSVGILVSYNEQFF
V gene: TRBV10-3; clone size: few; D gene: NA; J gene: TRBJ2-6; CDR3 DNA: TGTGCCATCAGGATAGGACAGTCACTACCAGGTTCTGGGGCCAACGTCCTGACTTTC; CDR3 protein: CAIRIGQSLPGSGANVLTF
V gene: TRBV7-2; clone size: NA; D gene: NA; J gene: TRBJ1-5; CDR3 DNA: TGTGCCAGCAGCCTTGGGACGGGGCGGAGCAATCAGCCCCAGCATTTT; CDR3 protein: CASSLGTGRSNQPQHF